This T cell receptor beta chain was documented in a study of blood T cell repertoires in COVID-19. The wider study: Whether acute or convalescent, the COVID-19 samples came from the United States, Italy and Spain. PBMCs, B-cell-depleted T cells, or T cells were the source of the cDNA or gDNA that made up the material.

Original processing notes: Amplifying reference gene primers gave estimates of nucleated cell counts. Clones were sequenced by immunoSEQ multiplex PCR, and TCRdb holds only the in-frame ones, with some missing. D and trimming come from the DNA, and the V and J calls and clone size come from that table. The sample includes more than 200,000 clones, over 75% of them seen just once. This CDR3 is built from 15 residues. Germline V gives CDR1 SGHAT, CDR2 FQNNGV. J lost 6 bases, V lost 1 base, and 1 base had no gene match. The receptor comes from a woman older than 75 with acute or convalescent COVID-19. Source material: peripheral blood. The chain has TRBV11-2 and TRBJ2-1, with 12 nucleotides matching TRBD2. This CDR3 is CASSLGTSGVNEQFF. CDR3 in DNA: TGTGCCAGCAGCTTAGGGACTAGCGGGGTCAATGAGCAGTTCTTC.